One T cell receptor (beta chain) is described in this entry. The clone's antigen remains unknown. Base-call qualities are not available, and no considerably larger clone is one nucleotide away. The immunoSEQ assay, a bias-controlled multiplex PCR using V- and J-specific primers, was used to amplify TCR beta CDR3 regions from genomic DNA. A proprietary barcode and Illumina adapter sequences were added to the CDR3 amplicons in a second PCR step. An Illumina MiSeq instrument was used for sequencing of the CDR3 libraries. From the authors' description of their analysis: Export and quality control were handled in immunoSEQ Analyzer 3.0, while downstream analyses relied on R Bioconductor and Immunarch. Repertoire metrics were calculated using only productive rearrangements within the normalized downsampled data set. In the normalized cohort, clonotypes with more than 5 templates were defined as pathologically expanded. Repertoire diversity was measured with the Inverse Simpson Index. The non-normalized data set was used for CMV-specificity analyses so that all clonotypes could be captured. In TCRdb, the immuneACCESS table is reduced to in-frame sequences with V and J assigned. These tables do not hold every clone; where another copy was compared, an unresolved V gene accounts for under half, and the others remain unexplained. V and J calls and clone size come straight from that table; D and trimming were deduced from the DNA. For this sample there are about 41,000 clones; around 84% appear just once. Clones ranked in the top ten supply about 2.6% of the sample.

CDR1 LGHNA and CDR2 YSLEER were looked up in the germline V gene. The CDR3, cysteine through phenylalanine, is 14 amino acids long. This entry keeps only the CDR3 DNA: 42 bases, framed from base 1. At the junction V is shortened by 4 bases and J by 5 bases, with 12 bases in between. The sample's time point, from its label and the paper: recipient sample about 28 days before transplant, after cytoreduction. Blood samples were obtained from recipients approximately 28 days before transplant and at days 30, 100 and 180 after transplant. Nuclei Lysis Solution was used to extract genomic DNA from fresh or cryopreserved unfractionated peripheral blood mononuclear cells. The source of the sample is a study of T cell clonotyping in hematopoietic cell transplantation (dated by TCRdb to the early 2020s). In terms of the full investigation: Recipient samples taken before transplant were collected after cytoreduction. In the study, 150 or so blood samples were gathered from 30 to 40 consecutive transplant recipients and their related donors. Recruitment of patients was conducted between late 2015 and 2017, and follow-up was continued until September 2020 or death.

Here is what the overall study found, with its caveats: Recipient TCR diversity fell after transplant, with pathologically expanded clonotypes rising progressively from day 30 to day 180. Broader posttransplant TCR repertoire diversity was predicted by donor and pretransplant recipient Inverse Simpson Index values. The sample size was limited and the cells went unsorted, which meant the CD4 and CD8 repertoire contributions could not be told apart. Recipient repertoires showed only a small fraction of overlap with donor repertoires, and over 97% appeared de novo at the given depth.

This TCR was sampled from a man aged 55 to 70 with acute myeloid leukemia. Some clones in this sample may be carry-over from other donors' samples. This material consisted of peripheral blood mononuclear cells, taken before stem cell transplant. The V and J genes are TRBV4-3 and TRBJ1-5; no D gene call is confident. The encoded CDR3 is CASSRAVGYQPQHF. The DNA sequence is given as TGCGCCAGCAGCCGAGCCGTGGGGTATCAGCCCCAGCATTTT.